This record looks at one T cell receptor beta chain sequence and its context. Trimming shortened V by 3 bases and J by 8 bases, and 19 bases separated the two germline ends. The CDR3 contains 15 residues. Germline assignment: CDR1 LGHDT and CDR2 YNNKEL (reference sequence). This record comes from a study of Ad26.COV2.S vaccination and SARS-CoV-2 variants. Generated by immunoSEQ multiplex PCR, the TCRdb table keeps only in-frame clones and is missing some. The sample consists of fewer than 600,000 clones, about 88% of them appearing once. Indicated treatment: some 20 received Ad26.COV2.S at low or high dose, single or two shots; about 5 received placebo; per-sample allocation not given. On day 63 after the first injection, vaccine and placebo recipients gave samples. Aged 18-55 years, donor was enrolled in Boston in the early 2020s.

The TCR sequence derives from a person between 18 and 65 years old who received the Ad26.COV2.S COVID-19 vaccine or a placebo. The source material was peripheral blood, sampled in a trial of Ad26.COV2.S vaccine versus placebo. The genes are TRBV3-1 (or the pseudogene TRBV3-2) and TRBJ1-1; TRBD1 might be the D (5 bases). The CDR3 protein is CASSQTGTVPREAFF. The CDR3 DNA reads as TGTGCCAGCAGCCAGACCGGGACGGTCCCGAGGGAAGCTTTCTTT.